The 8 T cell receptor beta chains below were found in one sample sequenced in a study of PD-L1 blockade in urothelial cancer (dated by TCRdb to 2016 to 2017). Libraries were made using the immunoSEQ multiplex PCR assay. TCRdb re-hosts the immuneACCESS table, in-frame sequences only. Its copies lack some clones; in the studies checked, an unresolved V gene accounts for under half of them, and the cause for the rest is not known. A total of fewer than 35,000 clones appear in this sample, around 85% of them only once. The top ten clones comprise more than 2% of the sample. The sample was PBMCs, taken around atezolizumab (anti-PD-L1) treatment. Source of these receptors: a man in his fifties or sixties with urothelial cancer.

The CDR3 DNA is TGTGCCACCAGCAGAGGGGGCGGGAGATCCTCCTACGAGCAGTACTTC. Protein sequence: CATSRGGGRSSYEQYF. This chain joins TRBV15 and TRBJ2-7; 7 nucleotides match TRBD2. V was pared by 1 base and J by 0 bases, with 6 bases of the junction left unmatched. Per the germline V gene, CDR1 is LNHNV and CDR2 is YYDKDF (reference sequence). The CDR3 totals 16 residues.

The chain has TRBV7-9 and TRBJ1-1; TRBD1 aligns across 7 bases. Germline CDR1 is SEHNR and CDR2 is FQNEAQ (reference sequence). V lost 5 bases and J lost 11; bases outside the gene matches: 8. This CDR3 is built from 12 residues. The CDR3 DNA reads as TGTGCCAGCAGCCGCGAGGGGGCAGGGGCTTTCTTT. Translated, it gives CASSREGAGAFF.

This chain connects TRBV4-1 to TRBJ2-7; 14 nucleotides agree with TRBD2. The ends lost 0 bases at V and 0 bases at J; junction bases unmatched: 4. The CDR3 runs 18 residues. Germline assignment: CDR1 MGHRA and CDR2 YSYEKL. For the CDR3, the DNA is TGCGCCAGCAGCCAAGAGGGACTAGCGGGAGTCGGCTCCTACGAGCAGTACTTC. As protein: CASSQEGLAGVGSYEQYF.

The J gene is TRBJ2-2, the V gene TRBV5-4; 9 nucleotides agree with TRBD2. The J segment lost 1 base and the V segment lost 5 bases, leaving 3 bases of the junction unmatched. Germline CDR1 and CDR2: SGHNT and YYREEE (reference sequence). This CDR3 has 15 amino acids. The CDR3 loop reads CASRGTSRNTGELFF. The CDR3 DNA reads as TGTGCCAGCAGGGGGACTAGCCGGAACACCGGGGAGCTGTTTTTT.

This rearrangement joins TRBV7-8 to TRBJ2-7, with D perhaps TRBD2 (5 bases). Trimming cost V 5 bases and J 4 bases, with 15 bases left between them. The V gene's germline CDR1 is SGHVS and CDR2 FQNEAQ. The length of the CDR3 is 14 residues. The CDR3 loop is CASSPRTRAYEQYV. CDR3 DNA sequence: TGTGCCAGCAGCCCACGGACGCGGGCTTACGAGCAGTACGTC.

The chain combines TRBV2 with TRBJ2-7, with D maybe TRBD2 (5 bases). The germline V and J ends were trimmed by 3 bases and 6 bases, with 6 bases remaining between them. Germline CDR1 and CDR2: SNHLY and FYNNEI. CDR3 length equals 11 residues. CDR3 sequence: CASSERVEQYV. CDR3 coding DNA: TGTGCCAGCAGTGAGAGGGTCGAGCAGTACGTC.

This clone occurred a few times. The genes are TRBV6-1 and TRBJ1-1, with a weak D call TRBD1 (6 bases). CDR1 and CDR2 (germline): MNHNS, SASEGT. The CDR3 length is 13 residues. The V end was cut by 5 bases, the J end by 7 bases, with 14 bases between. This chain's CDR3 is CASSTRTEGEAFF. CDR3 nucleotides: TGTGCCAGCAGTACCCGGACAGAAGGTGAAGCTTTCTTT.

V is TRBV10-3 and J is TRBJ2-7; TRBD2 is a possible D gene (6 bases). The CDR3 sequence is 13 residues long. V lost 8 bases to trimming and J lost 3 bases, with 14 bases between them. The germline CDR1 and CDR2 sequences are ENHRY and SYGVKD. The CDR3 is CAIEREVGYEQYF. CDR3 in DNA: TGTGCCATCGAGAGGGAGGTAGGCTACGAGCAGTACTTC.